Sequencing of this T cell receptor (beta chain) was carried out in a study of blood T cell repertoires in COVID-19. The overall study: Samples representing acute and convalescent COVID-19 were sourced from the United States, Italy and Spain. Sources were T cells, B-cell-depleted T cells, or PBMCs; the material itself was cDNA or gDNA.

Per the study methods: Quantification of nucleated cells was approximated via reference gene primer amplification. Method: immunoSEQ multiplex PCR; TCRdb's copy keeps in-frame clones and lacks some. The V and J calls and clone size come from that table; D and trimming were worked out from the DNA. The data contain about 43,000 clones, approximately 80% of them singletons. Trimming cost V 0 bases and J 0 bases; bases outside gene matches: 7. This CDR3 is 19 amino acids long. The germline V gene has CDR1 LGHNA and CDR2 YSLEER. The sequence derives from an older woman with acute or convalescent COVID-19. This sequence joins TRBV4-3 and TRBJ1-5; 11 bases map to TRBD1. The sequencing sample was made of peripheral blood. CDR3 DNA sequence: TGCGCCAGCAGCCAAGATTTGGGACAGGGGGTGTATAGCAATCAGCCCCAGCATTTT. This translates into CASSQDLGQGVYSNQPQHF.